This T cell receptor (beta chain) was sequenced for a study of early T cells in non-severe SARS-CoV-2 infection. Turning to the study itself: Bulk RNA taken from unsorted whole blood was sequenced, leaving chains unpaired. Study results and caveats: Matching against VDJdb likely underestimated virus-specific expansions, favoring anti-spike CD8.

CDR1 is SGHRS, CDR2 YFSETQ, per germline. The ends lost 3 bases at V and 3 bases at J; junction bases unmatched: 8. The CDR3 loop spans 16 amino acids. The TCR library protocol attached unique molecular identifiers to the individual cDNA molecules. TCRdb re-called the 5' RACE reads through MiXCR, storing one row per CDR3 protein. The table shows under 140,000 distinct CDR3 sequences, with about 12% occurring only once. Notes on this clonotype: The target antigen is unknown.

The TCR comes from an adult who was a healthcare worker with PCR-confirmed SARS-CoV-2 infection or an uninfected control (not recorded which). The chain couples TRBV5-1 to TRBJ1-2; TRBD1 matches 10 bases. The source material was whole blood, sampled at baseline. CDR3 amino acids: CASSSDRGTFDYGYTF. CDR3 nucleotide sequence: TGCGCCAGCAGCTCGGACAGGGGGACCTTCGACTATGGCTACACCTTC. The variable domain in full, with the rest retrieved from reference TRBV5-1 and TRBJ1-2, is KAGVTQTPRYLIKTRGQQVTLSCSPISGHRSVSWYQQTPGQGLQFLFEYFSETQRNKGNFPGRFSGRQFSNSRSEMNVSTLELGDSALYLCASSSDRGTFDYGYTFGSGTRLTVV.